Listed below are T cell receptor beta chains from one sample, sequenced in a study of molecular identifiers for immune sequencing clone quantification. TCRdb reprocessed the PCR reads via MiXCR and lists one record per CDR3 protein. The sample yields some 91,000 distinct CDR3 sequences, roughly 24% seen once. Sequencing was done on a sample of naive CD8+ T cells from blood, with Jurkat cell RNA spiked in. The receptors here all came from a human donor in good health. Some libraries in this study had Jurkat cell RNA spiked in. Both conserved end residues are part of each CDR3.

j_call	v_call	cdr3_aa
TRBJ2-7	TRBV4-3	CASSLGTSGGYEQYF
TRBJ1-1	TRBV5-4	CASSHLNTEAFF
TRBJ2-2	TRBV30	CAWSFGGGPGELFF
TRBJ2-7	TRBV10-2	CASGPGTNPYEQYF
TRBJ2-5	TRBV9	CASSETTSRGGQETQYF
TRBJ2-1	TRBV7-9	CASSLGGGASEQFF
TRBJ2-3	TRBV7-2	CASSYSTTDTQYF
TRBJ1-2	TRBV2	CASRGTDNYGYTF
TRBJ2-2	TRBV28	CASSPGLASRNSGELFF
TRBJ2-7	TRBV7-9	CASSFRQEPYEQYF
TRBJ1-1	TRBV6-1	CASSENSLNTEAFF
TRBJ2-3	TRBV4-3	CASSQDGPSGNRGGTDTQYF
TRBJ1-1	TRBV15	CATSRGKALLPDLTEAFF
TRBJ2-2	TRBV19	CASSIGDRTGELFF
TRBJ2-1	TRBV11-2	CASMGWAEQFF
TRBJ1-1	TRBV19	CASSIMGLNTEAFF
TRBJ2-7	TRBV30	CAWSSGYEQYF